This TCR beta chain comes out of a study of human T cells and chemical hapten exposure. Study summary: The cohort included alopecia areata under or over 50% scalp, totalis and universalis.

This clonotype has a count of ten or more. The antigen is unknown. Noted time point: pre-sensitization, week 0. Treatment denoted: therapeutic diphenylcyclopropenone sensitization with weekly scalp DPC. Trimming shortened V by 3 bases and J by 6 bases, and 23 bases separated the two germline ends. The CDR3 extends over 17 amino acids. In germline, CDR1 is KGHSH, CDR2 LQKENI. Study-level findings and limits: The immune response of these alopecia patients might not match healthy individuals'.

One entry per CDR3 protein, called by TCRdb with MiXCR from the RACE reads. The table records roughly 51,000 distinct CDR3 sequences, over 9% of them present only once. Sequencing was performed on whole blood, taken in connection with sensitization to the hapten diphenylcyclopropenone (DPC). The chain has TRBV18 and TRBJ1-2; D is perhaps TRBD1 (5 bases). The TCR sequence derives from a man aged 35 to 55 with alopecia areata. Some clones in this sample may be carry-over from other donors' samples. As DNA, the CDR3 is TGTGCCAGCTCACCCAACAGCCTCGAGGGGCTTATTGATGGCTACACCTTC. Its translation is CASSPNSLEGLIDGYTF.